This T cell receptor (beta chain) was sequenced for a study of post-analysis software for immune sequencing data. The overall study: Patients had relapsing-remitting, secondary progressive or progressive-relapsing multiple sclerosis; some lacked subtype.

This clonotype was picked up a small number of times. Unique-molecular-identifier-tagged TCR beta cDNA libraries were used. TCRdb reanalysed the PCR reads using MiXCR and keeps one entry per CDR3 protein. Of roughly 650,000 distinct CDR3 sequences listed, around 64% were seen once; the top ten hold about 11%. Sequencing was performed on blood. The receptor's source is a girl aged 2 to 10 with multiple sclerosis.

CDR3 region: CSAADYTGSNQPQHF. The CDR3 nucleotides read TGCAGTGCTGCAGACTACACAGGTAGCAATCAGCCCCAGCATTTT. This chain connects TRBV20-1 to TRBJ1-5; D possibly corresponds to TRBD1 (5 bases). V lost 5 bases and J 0 bases, leaving 14 bases between the germline ends. CDR3 length: 15 residues. CDR1 DFQATT and CDR2 SNEGSKA come from the germline V gene (reference sequence).